Sequencing of this TCR beta chain was carried out in a study of cytomegalovirus exposure and HLA in healthy donors. Study results and limitations: Several of the most significant clusters appeared, in a later analysis, to be linked to common viral pathogens.

A multiplex PCR was run with 60 Vbeta primers and 13 Jbeta primers. Sequencing used immunoSEQ multiplex PCR; TCRdb keeps in-frame clones, though not all of them. This sample carries 150,000 to 200,000 clones, around 75% of them seen once, and the ten largest clones take 1.5% to 2%. The CDR3 covers 15 residues. In germline, CDR1 is SGHNT, CDR2 YYREEE (reference sequence). The germline V and J ends were trimmed by 3 bases and 1 base, with 11 bases remaining between them. Comments on this clone: Its antigen is unidentified.

The origin of this receptor is a woman aged 25 to 39 in good health and CMV-seronegative. The gene calls are TRBV5-4 and TRBJ2-1; no reliable D call. The specimen sequenced was PBMCs. CDR3 nucleotides: TGTGCCAGCAGCTCCGAACTTTTTTCCTACAATGAGCAGTTCTTC. Protein sequence: CASSSELFSYNEQFF. Complete variable domain (other parts from reference TRBV5-4 and TRBJ2-1): ETGVTQSPTHLIKTRGQQVTLRCSSQSGHNTVSWYQQALGQGPQFIFQYYREEENGRGNFPPRFSGLQFPNYSSELNVNALELDDSALYLCASSSELFSYNEQFFGPGTRLTVL.